Below, 10 T cell receptor beta chains from the same sample are listed, as sequenced in a study of T cells after yellow fever vaccination. TCRdb reprocessed the 5' RACE reads with MiXCR, giving one entry per CDR3 protein. The sample yields hundreds of thousands of distinct CDR3 sequences, about 12% seen once. The material was PBMCs, obtained on the day of the yellow fever booster vaccination. The receptors come from a man aged 25-45 years who received the YFV17D yellow fever vaccine.

The rearrangement links TRBV20-1 to TRBJ2-5; D possibly corresponds to TRBD1 (5 bases). The CDR3 covers 10 residues. V lost 6 bases to trimming and J lost 7 bases, with 9 bases between them. CDR1 is DFQATT, CDR2 SNEGSKA, per germline (reference sequence). The CDR3 nucleotides are TGCAGTGCCTCTACAGGGACCCAGTACTTC. Residues: CSASTGTQYF.

The rearrangement uses TRBV7-8 and TRBJ1-1; no firm D call. The CDR3 has 14 amino acids. Deletions cut 1 base from V and 1 base from J, with 7 bases between. Germline assignment: CDR1 SGHVS and CDR2 FQNEAQ. CDR3: CASSLESRNTEAFF. The CDR3 DNA reads TGTGCCAGCAGCTTAGAGTCGAGGAACACTGAAGCTTTCTTT. The full variable domain, in which reference TRBV7-8 and TRBJ1-1 provide the parts outside the CDR3, is GAGVSQSPRYKVAKRGQDVALRCDPISGHVSLFWYQQALGQGPEFLTYFQNEAQLDKSGLPSDRFFAERPEGSVSTLKIQRTQQEDSAVYLCASSLESRNTEAFFGQGTRLTVV.

The chain carries TRBV15 and TRBJ1-1; weak D call: TRBD1 (5 bases). The V gene lost 1 base and the J gene lost 4 bases, with 13 bases spanning the gap. This CDR3 has 15 residues. Germline V gene lookup returns CDR1 LNHNV and CDR2 YYDKDF (reference sequence). In nucleotides, the CDR3 is TGTGCCACCAGCAGAGGGTCCAGGGTGGGCACTGAAGCTTTCTTT. Translated, it gives CATSRGSRVGTEAFF.

This clonotype came up a few times. The gene calls are TRBV29-1 and TRBJ1-1; D remains ambiguous. CDR1 is SQVTM, CDR2 ANQGSEA, per germline. V lost 6 bases to trimming and J lost 3 bases, with 11 bases between them. The CDR3 is 12 amino acids. CDR3 sequence reads: CSVDHSHTEAFF. CDR3 DNA sequence: TGCAGCGTCGATCATAGCCACACTGAAGCTTTCTTT.

This chain links TRBV2 with TRBJ1-5, with D perhaps matching TRBD1 (5 bases). V was shortened by 7 bases and J by 6 bases, with 22 bases between the two germline ends. This CDR3 is built from 16 residues. Germline assignment: CDR1 SNHLY and CDR2 FYNNEI. The CDR3 DNA reads TGTGCCAGCAAGCCCCGGGGGACCCAGGGACTTCAGCCCCAGCATTTT. Translating gives CASKPRGTQGLQPQHF.

The rearrangement uses TRBV23-1 and TRBJ2-4, with 7 bases lining up with TRBD1. TRBV23-1 counts as an open reading frame of uncertain function. The CDR3 has 15 residues. Losses at the gene ends were 8 bases for V and 3 bases for J; bases not matched to a gene: 10. CDR3 region: CASGDRVRVKNIQYF. Here the CDR3 DNA reads TGCGCCAGCGGTGACAGGGTCCGGGTCAAAAACATTCAGTACTTC.

As to this clonotype: This may come from a read error, since a much larger clone is one base off. The chain links TRBV29-1 to TRBJ2-7; 7 bases agree with TRBD1. From germline, CDR1 is SQVTM and CDR2 ANQGSEA. J lost 2 bases, V lost 6 bases, and 4 bases had no gene match. The CDR3 contains 12 residues. DNA of the CDR3: TGCAGCGTAATACAGGGGACCTACGAGCAGTACTTC. Encoded protein: CSVIQGTYEQYF.

A few counts support this clonotype. At one boundary the junction diverges from the germline segment, which might be a read error. The chain employs TRBV3-1 and TRBJ1-3; 7 bases map to TRBD1. Germline V CDR1 and CDR2: LGHDT, YNNKEL (reference sequence). This CDR3 region has 12 residues. Here the CDR3 reads CASSQDLGQYQF. The CDR3, as DNA: TGTGCCAGCAGCCAAGATTTGGGACAGTATCAATTT.

The chain recombines TRBV6-1 with TRBJ1-1; a possible D gene is TRBD1 (5 bases). Trimming left V 5 bases short and J 3 bases short, with 13 bases between. CDR3 length equals 14 residues. CDR1 MNHNS and CDR2 SASEGT come from the germline V gene. The CDR3 region is CASSLNMGDTEAFF. The DNA of the CDR3 is TGTGCCAGCAGTCTCAATATGGGGGACACTGAAGCTTTCTTT.

This chain connects TRBV28 to TRBJ2-1; TRBD2 agrees at 8 bases. Looked up from germline, CDR1 is MDHEN and CDR2 is SYDVKM. The CDR3 runs 19 residues. The trim removed 7 bases at V and 8 bases at J, leaving 25 bases unmatched. The CDR3 region has the DNA TGTGCCAGCACTCCGACTAGCGCTCCTCTGCCAGTTAATTTCGATGAGCAGTTCTTC. Its protein is CASTPTSAPLPVNFDEQFF.